Detailed here is one T cell receptor beta chain. Its antigen is not known. The data originate from a study of CD8 T cells in Susac syndrome. Findings and caveats of the study: The relatively small number of individuals in the TCR sequencing and HLA analysis was acknowledged by the study.

Isolation of CD8+ and CD4+ T cells was performed negatively, whereas enrichment of TEMRA cells was done by FACS. CDR3 length: 15 residues. The V end lost 5 bases, the J end lost 3 bases, and 14 bases lay between the germline ends. The RNA input was roughly 0.45 to 1 ug, and it was reverse transcribed with random hexamers. A multiplex approach, immunoSEQ multiplex PCR, amplified TCR beta CDR3 across 54 Vbeta and 13 Jbeta. One entry per CDR3 protein, called by TCRdb with MiXCR from the immunoSEQ multiplex PCR reads. The table shows over 150,000 distinct CDR3 sequences, with 90% to 95% occurring only once.

The sample consisted of CD4+ T cells from PBMCs. This sequence originates from a human donor with multiple sclerosis. The genes are TRBV12-3 or TRBV12-4 and TRBJ1-5, with a tentative D call TRBD1 (5 bases). The CDR3 loop is CASSRTFRDNQPQHF. In nucleotides, the CDR3 is TGTGCCAGCAGTCGGACCTTCAGGGACAATCAGCCCCAGCATTTT.